This T cell receptor beta chain came from a study of radiotherapy plus CTLA-4 blockade in lung cancer. Overall study results and limits: Expansion in blood of tumor-derived TCR clones was seen after radiotherapy plus ipilimumab.

To note about this clone: Its specificity is not known.

J was trimmed by 6 bases and V by 6 bases; bases with no gene match: 7. The CDR3 has 13 amino acids. CDR1 is SNHLY, CDR2 FYNNEI, per germline. Clones were read by immunoSEQ multiplex PCR, and TCRdb kept only the in-frame ones, dropping some. Among roughly 42,000 clones listed, 79% were seen once. The material sequenced was peripheral blood, taken from a patient treated with radiotherapy plus ipilimumab. The receptor was isolated from a human donor with non-small cell lung cancer that progressed on radiotherapy plus ipilimumab. The rearrangement uses TRBV2 and TRBJ1-1, with 7 positions matching TRBD1. As DNA, the CDR3 is TGTGCCAGCAGGGGACAGCAGGTCTCTGAAGCTTTCTTT. Its protein is CASRGQQVSEAFF. Together with reference TRBV2 and TRBJ1-1, the CDR3 gives the full variable domain: EPEVTQTPSHQVTQMGQEVILRCVPISNHLYFYWYRQILGQKVEFLVSFYNNEISEKSEIFDDQFSVERPDGSNFTLKIRSTKLEDSAMYFCASRGQQVSEAFFGQGTRLTVV.